One sample yielded the 5 T cell receptor beta chains listed below, sequenced in a study of T cell changes during pregnancy in multiple sclerosis. Sequencing was performed with immunoSEQ multiplex PCR; in TCRdb, only in-frame clones are kept and a portion is missing. This sample yields 60,000 or so clones, of which more than 85% are seen a single time; 0.7% to 1% belongs to the top ten. The starting material was peripheral blood, obtained in the first trimester of pregnancy. Receptors originate from a female donor with multiple sclerosis, enrolled in a pregnancy study.

The chain links TRBV30 to TRBJ1-4, with D unresolved. The CDR3 totals 15 residues. Germline assignment: CDR1 GTSNPN and CDR2 SVGIG (reference sequence). The V gene lost 5 bases and the J gene lost 0 bases, with 13 bases spanning the gap. Written as DNA, the CDR3 is TGTGCCTGGTTGCCCGGGAGTGCAACTAATGAAAAACTGTTTTTT. Encoded protein: CAWLPGSATNEKLFF.

The V call is TRBV9, the J call TRBJ1-3; TRBD1 might be the D (6 bases). CDR1 SGDLS and CDR2 YYNGEE come from the germline V gene. V was pared by 4 bases and J by 4 bases, with 12 bases between. The CDR3 loop spans 14 amino acids. The CDR3 DNA reads TGTGCCAGCAGCTCAGGGGAAGCGGGAAACACCATATATTTT. This codes for CASSSGEAGNTIYF.

V and J are TRBV9 and TRBJ1-4, with 11 bases aligning to TRBD1. With 4 bases clipped from V and 0 bases from J, the junction kept 8 bases outside the gene matches. The CDR3 runs to 18 residues. Germline assignment: CDR1 SGDLS and CDR2 YYNGEE. CDR3 region: CASSPGTGGTTTNEKLFF. In nucleotides, the CDR3 is TGTGCCAGCAGCCCCGGGACAGGGGGAACCACAACTAATGAAAAACTGTTTTTT.

This clone was detected once. CDR3 sequence: CAEQHRDSGNTIYF. CDR3 sequence (DNA): TGTGCCGAACAACACAGGGACTCTGGAAACACCATATATTTT. J is TRBJ1-3 and V is TRBV5-4; possible D gene TRBD1, 6 bases. V was shortened by 10 bases and J by 0 bases, with 14 bases between the two germline ends. From germline, CDR1 is SGHNT and CDR2 YYREEE (reference sequence). This CDR3 has 14 amino acids.

The CDR3: CASSQDDSSGYNEQFF. The CDR3 DNA follows: TGTGCCAGCAGCCAAGATGACAGTTCGGGCTACAATGAGCAGTTCTTC. This chain joins TRBV4-2 and TRBJ2-1, with a possible D match to TRBD1 (5 bases). Germline V gene sequence: CDR1 LGHNA, CDR2 YNFKEQ. The CDR3 totals 16 residues. The germline V and J ends were trimmed by 0 bases and 3 bases, with 12 bases remaining between them.